Reported below is one T cell receptor (beta chain). Its antigen is still unknown. This entry belongs to a study of blood T cells in healthy people across ages. The authors ran a second PCR of about 7 to 11 cycles using a sample-barcoded 5' primer and a J-beta primer mix. Every cDNA was tagged by a template-switch adaptor with 12 random nucleotides. One entry per CDR3 protein, called by TCRdb with MiXCR from the 5' RACE reads. The sample shows fewer than 950,000 distinct CDR3 sequences, about 55% of them seen only once. The CDR3 has 15 residues. CDR1 KGHDR and CDR2 SFDVKD come from the germline V gene. V lost 4 bases, J lost 5 bases, and 16 bases lay in between. Each donor supplied approximately 10 milliliters of peripheral blood. Study-wide points: Comparison with aged donors showed that long-lived donors had more naive CD4+ cells and higher diversity. With donor CMV status unknown, expanded clonotype changes were possibly confounded.

This TCR was sampled from a man older than 75 in good health. The chain is built from TRBV24-1 and TRBJ2-5; D possibly corresponds to TRBD1 (6 bases). Source material: blood. The chain's CDR3 is CATSDPRTDGETQYF. CDR3 DNA sequence: TGTGCCACCAGTGACCCCCGGACAGACGGGGAGACCCAGTACTTC.